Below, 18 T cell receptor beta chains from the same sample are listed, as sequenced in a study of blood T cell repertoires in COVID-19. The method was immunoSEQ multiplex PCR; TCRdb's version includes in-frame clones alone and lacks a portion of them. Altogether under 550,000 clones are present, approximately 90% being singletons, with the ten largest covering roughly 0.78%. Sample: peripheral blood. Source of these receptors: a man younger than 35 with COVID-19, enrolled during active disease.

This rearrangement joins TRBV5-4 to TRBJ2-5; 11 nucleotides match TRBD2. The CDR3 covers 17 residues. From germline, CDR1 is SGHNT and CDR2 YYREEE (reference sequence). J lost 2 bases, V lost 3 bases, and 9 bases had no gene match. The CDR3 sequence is CASSSEFSGGAQETQYF. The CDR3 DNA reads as TGTGCCAGCAGCTCGGAATTTAGCGGGGGGGCACAAGAGACCCAGTACTTC.

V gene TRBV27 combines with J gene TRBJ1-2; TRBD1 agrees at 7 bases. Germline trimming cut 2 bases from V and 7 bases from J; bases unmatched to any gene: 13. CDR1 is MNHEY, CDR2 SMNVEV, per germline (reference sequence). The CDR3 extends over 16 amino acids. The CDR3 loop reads CASSLVGGDEVTGYTF. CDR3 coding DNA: TGTGCCAGCAGTTTAGTAGGGGGCGATGAGGTAACTGGCTACACCTTC.

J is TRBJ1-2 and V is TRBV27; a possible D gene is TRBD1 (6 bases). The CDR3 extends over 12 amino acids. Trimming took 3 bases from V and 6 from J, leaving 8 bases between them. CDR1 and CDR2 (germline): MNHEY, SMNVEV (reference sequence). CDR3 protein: CASSLTGDGYTF. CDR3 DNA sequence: TGTGCCAGCAGTTTGACAGGAGATGGCTACACCTTC.

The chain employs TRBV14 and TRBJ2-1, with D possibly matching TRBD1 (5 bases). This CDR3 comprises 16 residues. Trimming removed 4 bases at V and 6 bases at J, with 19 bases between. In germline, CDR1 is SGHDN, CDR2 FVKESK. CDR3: CASSPSLVGVGNEQFF. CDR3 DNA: TGTGCCAGCAGCCCCTCTCTCGTAGGGGTCGGCAATGAGCAGTTCTTC.

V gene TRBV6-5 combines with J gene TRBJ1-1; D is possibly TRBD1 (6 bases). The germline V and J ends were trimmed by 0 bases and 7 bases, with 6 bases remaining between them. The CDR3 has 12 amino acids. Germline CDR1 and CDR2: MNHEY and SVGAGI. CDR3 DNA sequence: TGTGCCAGCAGTTACTCGACAGGTGAAGCTTTCTTT. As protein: CASSYSTGEAFF.

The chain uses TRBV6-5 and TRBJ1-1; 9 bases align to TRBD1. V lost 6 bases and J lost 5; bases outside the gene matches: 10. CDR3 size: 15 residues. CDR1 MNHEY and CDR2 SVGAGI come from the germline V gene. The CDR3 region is CASRVQGAVFTEAFF. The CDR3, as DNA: TGTGCCAGCAGGGTACAGGGGGCGGTTTTTACTGAAGCTTTCTTT.

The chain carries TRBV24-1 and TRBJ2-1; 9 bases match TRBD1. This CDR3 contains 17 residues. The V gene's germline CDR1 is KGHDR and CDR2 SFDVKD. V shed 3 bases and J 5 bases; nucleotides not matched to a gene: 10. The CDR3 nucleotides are TGTGCCACCAGTGATCCCGCCCAGGACAGGGGCCACAATGAGCAGTTCTTC. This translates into CATSDPAQDRGHNEQFF.

The CDR3 region has the DNA TGTGCCAGCAGCCTCGCCGGTCTTGTAGATACGCAGTATTTT. Its protein is CASSLAGLVDTQYF. The chain is built from TRBV11-1 and TRBJ2-3; no firm D call. The germline CDR1 and CDR2 sequences are SGHAT and FQDESV (reference sequence). This CDR3 has 14 amino acids. V lost 5 bases and J 5 bases, leaving 14 bases between the germline ends. The full variable domain, completed using reference TRBV11-1 and TRBJ2-3, is EAEVAQSPRYKITEKSQAVAFWCDPISGHATLYWYRQILGQGPELLVQFQDESVVDDSQLPKDRFSAERLKGVDSTLKIQPAELGDSAMYLCASSLAGLVDTQYFGPGTRLTVL.

This CDR3 is CASSLGYRGPLYYEQYF. The CDR3 DNA follows: TGTGCCAGCAGCTTGGGTTACAGGGGGCCCCTGTACTACGAGCAGTACTTC. V usage is TRBV5-5 and J usage is TRBJ2-7, with 9 bases that match TRBD1. Germline V lookup: CDR1 SGHKS, CDR2 YYEKEE (reference sequence). The CDR3 loop spans 17 amino acids. After removal of 0 bases from V and 3 bases from J, the junction contained 10 bases not matched to a gene.

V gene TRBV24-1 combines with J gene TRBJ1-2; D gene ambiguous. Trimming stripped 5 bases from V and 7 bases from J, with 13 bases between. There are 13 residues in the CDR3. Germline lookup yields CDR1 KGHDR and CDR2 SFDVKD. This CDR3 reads CATSVPGGGGYTF. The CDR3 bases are TGTGCCACCAGTGTCCCCGGCGGAGGTGGCTACACCTTC.

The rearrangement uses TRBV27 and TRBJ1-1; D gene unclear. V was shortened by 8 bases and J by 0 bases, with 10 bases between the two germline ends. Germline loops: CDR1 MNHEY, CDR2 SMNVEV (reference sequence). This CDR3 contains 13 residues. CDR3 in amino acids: CASGVGMNTEAFF. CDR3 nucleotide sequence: TGTGCCAGCGGAGTAGGCATGAACACTGAAGCTTTCTTT.

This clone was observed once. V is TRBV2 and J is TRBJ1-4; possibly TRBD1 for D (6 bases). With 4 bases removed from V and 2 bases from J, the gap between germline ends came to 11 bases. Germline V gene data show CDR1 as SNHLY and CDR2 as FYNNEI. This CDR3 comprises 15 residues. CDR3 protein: CASSGDIITNEKLFF. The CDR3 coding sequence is TGTGCCAGCAGTGGGGACATAATCACTAATGAAAAACTGTTTTTT.

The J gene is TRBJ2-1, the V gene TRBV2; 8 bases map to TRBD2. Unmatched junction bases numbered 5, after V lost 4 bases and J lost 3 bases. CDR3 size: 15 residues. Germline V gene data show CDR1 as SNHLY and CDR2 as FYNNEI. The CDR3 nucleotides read TGTGCCAGCAGTGTATCGGCGGGGGGCTACAATGAGCAGTTCTTC. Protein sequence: CASSVSAGGYNEQFF.

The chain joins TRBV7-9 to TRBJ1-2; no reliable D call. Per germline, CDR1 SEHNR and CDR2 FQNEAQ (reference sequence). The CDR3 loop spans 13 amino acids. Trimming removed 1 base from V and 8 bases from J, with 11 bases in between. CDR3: CASSLVGSLGYTF. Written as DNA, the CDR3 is TGTGCCAGCAGCTTAGTGGGCAGCTTGGGCTACACCTTC.

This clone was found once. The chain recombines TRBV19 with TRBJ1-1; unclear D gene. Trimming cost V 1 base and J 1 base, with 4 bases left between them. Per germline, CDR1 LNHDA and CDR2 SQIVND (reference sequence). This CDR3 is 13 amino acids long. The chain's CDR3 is CASSIGENTEAFF. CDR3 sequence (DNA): TGTGCCAGTAGTATAGGAGAGAACACTGAAGCTTTCTTT.

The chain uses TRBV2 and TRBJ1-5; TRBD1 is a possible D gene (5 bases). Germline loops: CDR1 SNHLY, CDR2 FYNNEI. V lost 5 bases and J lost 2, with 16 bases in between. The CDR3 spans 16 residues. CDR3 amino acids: CASSPGTRGGNQPQHF. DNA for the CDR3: TGTGCCAGCAGTCCCGGGACGCGGGGGGGCAATCAGCCCCAGCATTTT.

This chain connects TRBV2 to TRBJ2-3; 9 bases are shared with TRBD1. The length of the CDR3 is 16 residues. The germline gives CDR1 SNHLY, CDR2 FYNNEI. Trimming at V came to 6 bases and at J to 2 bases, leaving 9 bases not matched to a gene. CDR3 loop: CASRTETGGVTDTQYF. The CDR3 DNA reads TGTGCCAGCAGGACCGAGACAGGGGGAGTCACAGATACGCAGTATTTT. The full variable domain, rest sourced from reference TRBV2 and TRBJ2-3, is EPEVTQTPSHQVTQMGQEVILRCVPISNHLYFYWYRQILGQKVEFLVSFYNNEISEKSEIFDDQFSVERPDGSNFTLKIRSTKLEDSAMYFCASRTETGGVTDTQYFGPGTRLTVL.

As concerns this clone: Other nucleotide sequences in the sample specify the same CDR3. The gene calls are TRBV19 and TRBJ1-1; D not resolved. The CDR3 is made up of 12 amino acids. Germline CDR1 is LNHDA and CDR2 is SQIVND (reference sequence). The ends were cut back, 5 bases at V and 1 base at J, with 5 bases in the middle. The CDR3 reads CASSPRNTEAFF. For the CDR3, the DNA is TGTGCCAGTAGTCCCCGGAACACTGAAGCTTTCTTT.